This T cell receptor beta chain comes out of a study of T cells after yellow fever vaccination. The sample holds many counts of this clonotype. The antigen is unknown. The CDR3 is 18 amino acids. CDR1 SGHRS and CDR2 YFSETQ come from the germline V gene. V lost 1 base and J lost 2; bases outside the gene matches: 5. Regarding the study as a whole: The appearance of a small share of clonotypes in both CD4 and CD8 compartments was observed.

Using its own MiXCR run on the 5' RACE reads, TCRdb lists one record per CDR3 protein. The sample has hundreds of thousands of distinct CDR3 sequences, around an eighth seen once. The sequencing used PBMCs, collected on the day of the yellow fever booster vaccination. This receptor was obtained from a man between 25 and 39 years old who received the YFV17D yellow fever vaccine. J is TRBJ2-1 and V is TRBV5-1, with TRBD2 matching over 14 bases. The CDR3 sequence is CASSLRTSGRRTYNEQFF. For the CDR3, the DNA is TGCGCCAGCAGCTTGAGGACTAGCGGGAGGAGAACCTACAATGAGCAGTTCTTC.